This TCR beta chain emerged from a study of T cell changes during pregnancy in multiple sclerosis. Clones were sequenced by immunoSEQ multiplex PCR, and TCRdb holds only the in-frame ones, with some missing. This table has tens of thousands of clones, roughly 87% appearing once. V was trimmed by 9 bases and J by 7 bases, leaving 24 bases between them. This CDR3 spans 15 amino acids. Germline assignment: CDR1 SNHLY and CDR2 FYNNEI. The sequencing used CD4+ T cells from peripheral blood mononuclear cells, collected in the first trimester of pregnancy. The V and J genes are TRBV2 and TRBJ1-2; D gene uncertain. The TCR comes from a female donor with multiple sclerosis, enrolled in a pregnancy study. The DNA for the CDR3 is TGTGCCAGTCGACCTCAGACCAAGGAGGCCTCTGGCTACACCTTC. Its translation: CASRPQTKEASGYTF.